This TCR beta chain was sequenced in a study of vaccination and CD4 T cells after COVID-19. For the study at large: Samples were taken after vaccination, a median of roughly 70 days after dose two, with a range of 14 to 241.

As for this clonotype: Its target is unknown.

The CDR3 totals 13 residues. Trimming removed 2 bases at V and 7 bases at J, with 11 bases between. CDR1 SGHVS and CDR2 FNYEAQ come from the germline V gene. Cultured CD4+ T cells had their DNA profiled by the Oncomine TCR Beta short-read assay. Using its own MiXCR run on the PCR reads, TCRdb lists one record per CDR3 protein. The data contain more than 10,000 distinct CDR3 sequences, nearly 80% of them singletons. Regarding treatment: approximately 10-day PBMC culture with coronavirus spike peptide pools or control peptides (ViraFEST assay). Positive PCR results dated from March to December 2020, before the US Alpha, Beta and Delta variants. Per well, about 2.2 million PBMCs were cultured in the presence of 9 to 10 IU/ml IL-2 and roughly 10 ug/ml peptide pools.

The chain has TRBV7-6 and TRBJ1-2; a weak D match, TRBD1 (5 bases). This receptor was obtained from a human donor who had recovered from COVID-19. The sequencing input was CD4+ T cells from blood, cultured in vitro. CDR3 loop: CASSLRQGLGYTF. The CDR3 DNA sequence: TGTGCCAGCAGCTTAAGGCAGGGCCTTGGCTACACCTTC.